Presented here are 32 T cell receptor beta chains from one specimen sequenced in a study of spatial heterogeneity in lung cancer. TCRdb re-called the 5' RACE reads with MiXCR, one entry per CDR3 protein. The table records 36,000 or so distinct CDR3 sequences, less than 5.5% of them present only once. The time point is: sample taken at primary tumor resection. The sequenced material consisted of unsorted whole RNA from tumor, nontumor lung or frozen PBMC. This material consisted of PBMCs, taken at surgery. The receptor source for this set is a female donor with early-stage non-small cell lung cancer.

This clonotype was detected ten times or more. The chain uses TRBV24-1 and TRBJ2-1; 15 nucleotides line up with TRBD2. Trimming took 2 bases from V and 15 from J; bases not matched to a gene: 10. The germline CDR1 and CDR2 sequences are KGHDR and SFDVKD. This CDR3 is built from 16 residues. The CDR3 DNA is TGTGCCACCAGTGATTGGGGACTAGCGGGAGGAAATAATCGGTTCTTC. The encoded protein is CATSDWGLAGGNNRFF.

By proportion, this clonotype is medium-sized. The CDR3 DNA is TGCGCCAGCAGCTTGGGGGCTAGCGGGAAAGAGACCCAGTACTTC. Translation gives CASSLGASGKETQYF. The chain carries TRBV5-1 and TRBJ2-5; 9 bases are a match to TRBD2. Trimming cost V 0 bases and J 3 bases; bases outside gene matches: 3. Germline loops: CDR1 SGHRS, CDR2 YFSETQ. The CDR3 is made up of 15 amino acids.

This clonotype was found a few times. A much larger clone lies a single base off, so this may be a read error. The chain carries TRBV7-9 and TRBJ2-3; D tentatively fits TRBD1 or TRBD2 (5 bases each). Germline V CDR1 and CDR2: SEHNR, FQNEAQ (reference sequence). Trimming removed 2 bases at V and 2 bases at J, with 17 bases between. This CDR3 is built from 17 residues. The chain's CDR3 is CASSLYSHRGITDTQYF. CDR3 nucleotide sequence: TGTGCCAGCAGCTTATACTCGCATCGGGGCATCACAGATACGCAGTATTTT. Looking up the rest from reference TRBV7-9 and TRBJ2-3 gives the full variable domain: DTGVSQNPRHKITKRGQNVTFRCDPISEHNRLYWYRQTLGQGPEFLTYFQNEAQLEKSRLLSDRFSAERPKGSFSTLEIQRTEQGDSAMYLCASSLYSHRGITDTQYFGPGTRLTVL.

This clonotype was seen at least ten times. The rearrangement uses TRBV5-1 and TRBJ2-7, with D perhaps matching TRBD1 or TRBD2 (6 bases each). Per germline, CDR1 SGHRS and CDR2 YFSETQ. Trimming took 4 bases from V and 6 from J, leaving 23 bases between them. CDR3 size: 16 residues. CDR3 amino acids: CASSDGGLVRGAEQYF. The CDR3 nucleotides read TGCGCCAGCAGCGATGGTGGTCTGGTAAGGGGGGCCGAGCAGTACTTC. The variable domain in full, with the rest retrieved from reference TRBV5-1 and TRBJ2-7, is KAGVTQTPRYLIKTRGQQVTLSCSPISGHRSVSWYQQTPGQGLQFLFEYFSETQRNKGNFPGRFSGRQFSNSRSEMNVSTLELGDSALYLCASSDGGLVRGAEQYFGPGTRLTVT.

This clonotype showed up many times. This rearrangement joins TRBV7-2 to TRBJ2-5; 7 bases are shared with TRBD2. CDR3 length equals 15 residues. Germline CDR1 SGHTA, CDR2 FQGNSA. V shed 5 bases, J shed 2 bases, and the junction held 8 bases outside the gene matches. CDR3 sequence (DNA): TGTGCCAGCAGCCGACGTGCGGGGGATCAAGAGACCCAGTACTTC. Translated, it gives CASSRRAGDQETQYF.

This clonotype turned up a few times. The CDR3 loop is CSARDYGPGIAEAFF. CDR3 bases: TGCAGTGCTAGAGATTATGGGCCGGGGATCGCTGAAGCTTTCTTT. The gene calls are TRBV20-1 and TRBJ1-1; no clear D. The germline CDR1 and CDR2 sequences are DFQATT and SNEGSKA (reference sequence). V lost 0 bases and J lost 6, with 17 bases in between. The CDR3 spans 15 residues.

This clonotype occurred many times. V is TRBV20-1 and J is TRBJ2-5, with D perhaps assigned TRBD1 or TRBD2 (5 bases each). V was cut by 7 bases and J by 0 bases, with 12 bases left in between. The CDR3 totals 13 residues. From germline, CDR1 is DFQATT and CDR2 SNEGSKA (reference sequence). CDR3 sequence: CSVSGAYQETQYF. CDR3 nucleotide sequence: TGCAGTGTCTCCGGGGCGTACCAAGAGACCCAGTACTTC.

Regarding this clonotype: A much more abundant neighbour one base away suggests this may be a read error. The conserved closing phenylalanine or tryptophan is absent in this CDR3, likely reflecting a read error. The chain uses TRBV11-2 and TRBJ2-1; the D call may be TRBD1 or TRBD2 (6 bases each). The length of the CDR3 is 14 residues. CDR1 and CDR2 (germline): SGHAT, FQNNGV. Trimming removed 5 bases at V and 10 bases at J, with 18 bases between. CDR3 nucleotides: TGTGCCAGCAGCATTGGGCCTCAAGGGGGGGAGCAGTTCCTC. It encodes CASSIGPQGGEQFL.

The table lists this clonotype with many counts. V gene TRBV4-3 combines with J gene TRBJ2-1, with TRBD2 identical over 8 bases. J was trimmed by 4 bases and V by 5 bases; bases with no gene match: 10. Looked up from germline, CDR1 is LGHNA and CDR2 is YSLEER. This CDR3 is built from 16 residues. CDR3 sequence (DNA): TGCGCCAGCAGCGGGGGGAGCGGGAGCGCTTACAATGAGCAGTTCTTC. Protein product: CASSGGSGSAYNEQFF.

This clonotype was seen many times. The J gene is TRBJ2-3, the V gene TRBV7-9, with D possibly being TRBD1 (5 bases). V shed 5 bases and J shed 5 bases, with 14 bases lying between them. The CDR3 consists of 14 residues. CDR1 and CDR2 from the germline V gene are SEHNR and FQNEAQ (reference sequence). CDR3 nucleotide sequence: TGTGCCAGCAGCAAAATAGACAGAAAAGATACGCAGTATTTT. Protein product: CASSKIDRKDTQYF.

The sample holds a few counts of this clonotype. V is TRBV19 and J is TRBJ2-7; 9 bases line up with TRBD2. Germline V gene data show CDR1 as LNHDA and CDR2 as SQIVND (reference sequence). The CDR3 length is 15 residues. J was trimmed by 2 bases and V by 3 bases; bases with no gene match: 5. DNA of the CDR3: TGTGCCAGTAGTATGAAGGCGGGAGGGCCCTACGAGCAGTACTTC. Protein product: CASSMKAGGPYEQYF.

This clonotype appeared many times. CDR3 in DNA: TGCAGTGCTAGAAACGACCGCAATGAGCAGTTCTTC. This gives the protein CSARNDRNEQFF. The chain carries TRBV20-1 and TRBJ2-1; no definite D call. V lost 2 bases, J lost 6 bases, and 8 bases lay in between. CDR1 and CDR2 from the germline V gene are DFQATT and SNEGSKA (reference sequence). The CDR3 is 12 amino acids.

This clonotype was recorded many times. The rearrangement uses TRBV6-2 or TRBV6-3 and TRBJ2-1; unclear D gene. The CDR3 is 13 amino acids. Germline CDR1 and CDR2: MNHEY and SVGEGT. V shed 4 bases and J shed 0 bases, with 4 bases lying between them. The CDR3 DNA reads as TGTGCCAGCAGTTGGGACTCCTACAATGAGCAGTTCTTC. Residues: CASSWDSYNEQFF.

This clonotype has a count of ten or more. The rearrangement links TRBV5-1 to TRBJ1-4; tentatively, D is TRBD1 (6 bases). The germline V and J ends were trimmed by 4 bases and 0 bases, with 13 bases remaining between them. CDR1 SGHRS and CDR2 YFSETQ come from the germline V gene. The CDR3 is 16 amino acids. This CDR3 reads CASSNGRGPTNEKLFF. The DNA for the CDR3 is TGCGCCAGCAGCAACGGGCGGGGGCCAACTAATGAAAAACTGTTTTTT.

This clonotype has a count of ten or more. The rearrangement uses TRBV6-5 and TRBJ2-2, with 7 bases identical to TRBD1. The V segment lost 7 bases and the J segment 4 bases; nucleotides outside the gene matches: 3. This CDR3 has 13 residues. Germline CDR1 MNHEY, CDR2 SVGAGI. DNA for the CDR3: TGTGCCAGCATAAGGGGGCCCACCGGGGAGCTGTTTTTT. Encoded protein: CASIRGPTGELFF.

This clonotype was found many times. The chain joins TRBV24-1 to TRBJ2-1; 13 positions agree with TRBD2. The CDR3 spans 15 residues. The germline CDR1 and CDR2 sequences are KGHDR and SFDVKD. V gave up 3 bases and J gave up 9 bases; unmatched junction bases: 4. Written as DNA, the CDR3 is TGTGCCACCAGTGATGGGACTAGCGGGGTCGGTGAGCAGTTCTTC. This gives the protein CATSDGTSGVGEQFF.

The chain carries TRBV6-5 and TRBJ1-5, with 10 nucleotides matching TRBD1. Germline trimming cut 6 bases from V and 1 base from J; bases unmatched to any gene: 3. The CDR3 is 15 residues long. In germline, CDR1 is MNHEY, CDR2 SVGAGI. CDR3 protein: CASSADRGSNQPQHF. The CDR3 DNA sequence: TGTGCCAGCAGCGCGGACAGGGGGAGCAATCAGCCCCAGCATTTT.

This clonotype was seen at least ten times. The chain combines TRBV20-1 with TRBJ2-3; 12 nucleotides line up with TRBD2. The V segment lost 0 bases and the J segment 6 bases; nucleotides outside the gene matches: 1. This CDR3 region has 14 residues. Germline V gives CDR1 DFQATT, CDR2 SNEGSKA (reference sequence). The CDR3 bases are TGCAGTGCTAGAGACCTAGCGGGGGGGGATACGCAGTATTTT. Translated, it gives CSARDLAGGDTQYF.

This clonotype came up many times. The J gene is TRBJ1-4, the V gene TRBV5-1, with 7 bases identical to TRBD1. The CDR3 loop spans 15 amino acids. Germline values: CDR1 SGHRS, CDR2 YFSETQ. V was clipped by 2 bases and J by 8 bases; unmatched bases: 9. CDR3 sequence (DNA): TGCGCCAGCAGCTTACTCGGGACAGAAGAAGAAAAACTGTTTTTT. Its protein is CASSLLGTEEEKLFF.

This chain connects TRBV20-1 to TRBJ2-1, with 9 bases matching TRBD2. The V gene's germline CDR1 is DFQATT and CDR2 SNEGSKA (reference sequence). The CDR3 length is 14 residues. The V segment lost 5 bases and the J segment 4 bases; nucleotides outside the gene matches: 6. CDR3 coding DNA: TGCAGTGCTGGTAGCGGGAGAGGGTACAATGAGCAGTTCTTC. Residues: CSAGSGRGYNEQFF.

Many counts were recorded for this clonotype. This chain connects TRBV20-1 to TRBJ2-7, with TRBD2 matching 8 bases. This CDR3 region has 17 residues. Germline CDR1 and CDR2: DFQATT and SNEGSKA (reference sequence). The V and J ends lost 3 bases and 3 bases, in that order; junction bases with no gene match: 16. In DNA, the CDR3 is TGCAGTGCTAGCGGTACCGGGACTAGGAAGGGACGCTACGAGCAGTACTTC. It translates to CSASGTGTRKGRYEQYF.

This clonotype was detected ten times or more. J is TRBJ1-5 and V is TRBV24-1; D gene ambiguous. Trimming took off 1 base at V and 4 bases at J, with 13 bases between the two ends. Germline V gene lookup returns CDR1 KGHDR and CDR2 SFDVKD. The CDR3 sequence is 16 residues long. The CDR3 loop is CATSDFLNPGNQPQHF. The DNA for the CDR3 is TGTGCCACCAGTGATTTTTTGAACCCTGGGAATCAGCCCCAGCATTTT.

Many counts were recorded for this clonotype. The chain joins TRBV12-3 or TRBV12-4 to TRBJ2-4; 11 positions agree with TRBD2. The trim removed 3 bases at V and 8 bases at J, leaving 9 bases unmatched. The CDR3 sequence is 16 residues long. Here the CDR3 DNA reads TGTGCCAGCAGTTTTCGACTAGCGGGGCTCGGGGACATTCAGTACTTC. Protein sequence: CASSFRLAGLGDIQYF.

The table lists this clonotype with many counts. This sequence joins TRBV5-1 and TRBJ2-7, with 12 positions matching TRBD2. The CDR3 runs to 18 residues. The germline gives CDR1 SGHRS, CDR2 YFSETQ. The J segment lost 2 bases and the V segment lost 4 bases, leaving 13 bases of the junction unmatched. CDR3 sequence reads: CASSPARTSGTLTYEQYF. As DNA, the CDR3 is TGCGCCAGCAGCCCCGCCCGGACTAGCGGGACCCTTACCTACGAGCAGTACTTC.

This clonotype was seen repeatedly, ten times or more. The J gene is TRBJ2-3, the V gene TRBV10-3; D unresolved. The V end was cut by 6 bases, the J end by 9 bases, with 10 bases between. Germline loops: CDR1 ENHRY, CDR2 SYGVKD. The CDR3 is 11 residues long. The CDR3 DNA reads as TGTGCCATCAGGGCCGGGCTGACGCAGTATTTT. Translating gives CAIRAGLTQYF.

This clonotype occurred many times. CDR3 in amino acids: CASSLDGLNSGNTIYF. As DNA, the CDR3 is TGCGCCAGCAGCTTGGACGGCTTAAACTCTGGAAACACCATATATTTT. This rearrangement joins TRBV5-1 to TRBJ1-3; D call uncertain. V gave up 0 bases and J gave up 0 bases, with 10 bases separating them. This CDR3 has 16 amino acids. Germline-derived CDR1 and CDR2 are SGHRS and YFSETQ.

This clonotype turned up a few times. The CDR3 region has the DNA TGCAGTGCTAGAGATCCGTTAGGACAGGGGGCAAATGAGCAGTTCTTC. Translating it yields CSARDPLGQGANEQFF. The rearrangement uses TRBV20-1 and TRBJ2-1, with 11 bases aligning to TRBD1. The J segment lost 7 bases and the V segment lost 0 bases, leaving 8 bases of the junction unmatched. Germline lookup yields CDR1 DFQATT and CDR2 SNEGSKA (reference sequence). This CDR3 region has 16 residues.

This clonotype was picked up many times. The chain combines TRBV5-8 with TRBJ2-1, with 8 positions matching TRBD2. The CDR3 has 15 residues. Per germline, CDR1 SGHTS and CDR2 YDEGEE. Trimming took 4 bases from V and 4 from J; bases not matched to a gene: 7. The CDR3 sequence is CASSVSGVLYNEQFF. The CDR3 nucleotides read TGTGCCAGCAGCGTTAGCGGGGTCCTTTACAATGAGCAGTTCTTC.

This clonotype was seen a handful of times. This chain joins TRBV28 and TRBJ1-3; 7 bases match TRBD1. Per germline, CDR1 MDHEN and CDR2 SYDVKM. J was trimmed by 4 bases and V by 5 bases; bases with no gene match: 11. This CDR3 contains 16 residues. The CDR3 spells CASSLLTGLEGNTIYF. The DNA of the CDR3 is TGTGCCAGCAGTCTCCTGACAGGGCTCGAAGGAAACACCATATATTTT.

This clonotype was picked up many times. V gene TRBV18 combines with J gene TRBJ1-6; D remains unclear. V was cut by 4 bases and J by 9 bases, with 10 bases left in between. The CDR3 runs 13 residues. Germline lookup yields CDR1 KGHSH and CDR2 LQKENI. In nucleotides, the CDR3 is TGTGCCAGCTCACAAGGGAATGGTTCACCCCTCCACTTT. Translated, it gives CASSQGNGSPLHF.

This clonotype was counted at least ten times. The chain links TRBV4-3 to TRBJ2-1; TRBD2 is a possible D gene (5 bases). V lost 0 bases to trimming and J lost 0 bases, with 9 bases between them. The CDR3 runs to 16 residues. The germline gives CDR1 LGHNA, CDR2 YSLEER. The CDR3 region has the DNA TGCGCCAGCAGCCAAGATCGGGATAGCTCCTACAATGAGCAGTTCTTC. This gives the protein CASSQDRDSSYNEQFF.

This clonotype appeared many times. The chain couples TRBV5-1 to TRBJ2-6; TRBD1 aligns across 8 bases. The CDR3 runs to 16 residues. Per germline, CDR1 SGHRS and CDR2 YFSETQ. The V segment lost 4 bases and the J segment 2 bases; nucleotides outside the gene matches: 5. The chain's CDR3 is CASSNQTGAGANVLTF. DNA of the CDR3: TGCGCCAGCAGCAACCAGACAGGGGCTGGGGCCAACGTCCTGACTTTC.